This TCR beta chain is from a study of blood T cell repertoires in COVID-19. About the research overall: Collection of acute and convalescent COVID-19 samples took place in the United States, Italy and Spain. PBMCs, B-cell-depleted T cells, or T cells provided the cDNA or gDNA that made up the material.

Authors' analysis steps: Quantification of nucleated cells was approximated via reference gene primer amplification. The assay was immunoSEQ multiplex PCR, and TCRdb's table has in-frame clones only and misses some. V, J and clone size were drawn from that table, and D and trimming were deduced from the DNA. The sample contains about 300,000 clones, about nine tenths of which appear only once. This CDR3 spans 17 amino acids. Trimming pared 5 bases from V and 0 bases from J, leaving 19 bases between. CDR1 is MGHRA and CDR2 is YSYEKL in the germline V gene. The sample comprised peripheral blood. This sequence was found in a man in his late teens or twenties with active or convalescent COVID-19. The rearrangement links TRBV4-1 to TRBJ1-2; a weak D match, TRBD1 (6 bases). Here the CDR3 DNA reads TGCGCCAGCAGCTTGGTAGAGGGGGTTTCGTCTAACTATGGCTACACCTTC. It encodes CASSLVEGVSSNYGYTF.